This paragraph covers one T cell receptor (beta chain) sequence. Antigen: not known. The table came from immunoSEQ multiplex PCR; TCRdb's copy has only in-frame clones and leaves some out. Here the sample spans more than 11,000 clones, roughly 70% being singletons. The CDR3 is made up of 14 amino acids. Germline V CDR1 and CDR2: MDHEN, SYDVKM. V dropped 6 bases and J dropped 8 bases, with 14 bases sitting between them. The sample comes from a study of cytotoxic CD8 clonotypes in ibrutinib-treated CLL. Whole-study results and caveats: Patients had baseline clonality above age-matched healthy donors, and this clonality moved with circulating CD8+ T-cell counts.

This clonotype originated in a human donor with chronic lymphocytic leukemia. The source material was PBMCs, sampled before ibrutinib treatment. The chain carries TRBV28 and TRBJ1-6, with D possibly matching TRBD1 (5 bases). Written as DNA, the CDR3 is TGTGCCAGCAGGGAGGGACCGACCCATTCACCCCTCCACTTT. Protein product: CASREGPTHSPLHF.